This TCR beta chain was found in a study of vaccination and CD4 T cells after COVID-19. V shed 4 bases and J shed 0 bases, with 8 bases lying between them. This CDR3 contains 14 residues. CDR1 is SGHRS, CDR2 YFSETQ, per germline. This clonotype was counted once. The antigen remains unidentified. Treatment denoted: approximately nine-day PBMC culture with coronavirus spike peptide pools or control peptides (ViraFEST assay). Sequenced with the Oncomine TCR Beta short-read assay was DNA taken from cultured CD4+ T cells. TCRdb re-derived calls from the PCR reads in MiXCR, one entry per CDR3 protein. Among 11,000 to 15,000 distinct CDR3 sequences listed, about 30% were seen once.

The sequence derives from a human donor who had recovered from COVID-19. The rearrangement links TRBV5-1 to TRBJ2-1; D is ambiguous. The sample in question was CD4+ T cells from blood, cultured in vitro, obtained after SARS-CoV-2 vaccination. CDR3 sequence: CASSPQYSYNEQFF. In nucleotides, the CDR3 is TGCGCCAGCAGCCCCCAATACTCCTACAATGAGCAGTTCTTC. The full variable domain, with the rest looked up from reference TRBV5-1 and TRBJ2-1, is KAGVTQTPRYLIKTRGQQVTLSCSPISGHRSVSWYQQTPGQGLQFLFEYFSETQRNKGNFPGRFSGRQFSNSRSEMNVSTLELGDSALYLCASSPQYSYNEQFFGPGTRLTVL.